These T cell receptor beta chains were read from a single sample in a study of blood T cell repertoires in COVID-19. Assay: immunoSEQ multiplex PCR; the TCRdb copy retains only in-frame clones and omits some. The table includes approximately 260,000 clones, 82% detected once. Sequencing was performed on peripheral blood. These receptors came from a woman over 75 with active or convalescent COVID-19. Both conserved end residues are part of each CDR3. D genes are given only for firm matches. The listing skips clone size in some rows; elsewhere it reads once, few, many or a size class.

CDR3nt: TGTGCCAGCAGCCAGATAGGGGCCCTCGAGCAGTACTTC
CDR3aa: CASSQIGALEQYF
v_gene: TRBV3-1/TRBV3-2
abundance: NA
j_gene: TRBJ2-7
d_gene: NA

CDR3nt: TGCGCCAGCAGCTTGGGCACAGGGGTTTTAGATACGCAGTATTTT
CDR3aa: CASSLGTGVLDTQYF
v_gene: TRBV5-1
abundance: NA
j_gene: TRBJ2-3
d_gene: TRBD1

CDR3nt: TGTGCCAGCAGCCAACCGACACGTGCAACTAATGAAAAACTGTTTTTT
CDR3aa: CASSQPTRATNEKLFF
v_gene: TRBV3-1/TRBV3-2
abundance: NA
j_gene: TRBJ1-4
d_gene: NA

CDR3nt: TGTGCCAGCACCGCCACTAGAAATCCTGGGGAGCTGTTTTTT
CDR3aa: CASTATRNPGELFF
v_gene: TRBV2
abundance: NA
j_gene: TRBJ2-2
d_gene: NA

CDR3nt: TGTGCCAGCAGCTTGGGGCCAGAATCCTATGGCTACACCTTC
CDR3aa: CASSLGPESYGYTF
v_gene: TRBV5-6
abundance: NA
j_gene: TRBJ1-2
d_gene: NA

CDR3nt: TGCGCCAGCAGCTTAAGACAGGCCCCCTACGAGCAGTACTTC
CDR3aa: CASSLRQAPYEQYF
v_gene: TRBV5-1
abundance: NA
j_gene: TRBJ2-7
d_gene: NA

CDR3nt: TGTGCCACCAGTGATTTACAGGATTCCGGCTACACCTTC
CDR3aa: CATSDLQDSGYTF
v_gene: TRBV24-1
abundance: NA
j_gene: TRBJ1-2
d_gene: NA

CDR3nt: TGTGCCAGCAGCTTGTCTAGCGGGAGTATCAATGAGCAGTTCTTC
CDR3aa: CASSLSSGSINEQFF
v_gene: TRBV11-2
abundance: NA
j_gene: TRBJ2-1
d_gene: TRBD2

CDR3nt: TGTGCCAGCAGCTTATTTGGACTAGCTAGGGATACGCAGTATTTT
CDR3aa: CASSLFGLARDTQYF
v_gene: TRBV7-8
abundance: NA
j_gene: TRBJ2-3
d_gene: TRBD2

CDR3nt: TGCGCCAGCAGCTTGGCCGCTGGAAACACCATATATTTT
CDR3aa: CASSLAAGNTIYF
v_gene: TRBV5-1
abundance: NA
j_gene: TRBJ1-3
d_gene: NA

CDR3nt: TGTGCCAGCACTTGGACAGCAGATGGCTACACCTTC
CDR3aa: CASTWTADGYTF
v_gene: TRBV6-5
abundance: NA
j_gene: TRBJ1-2
d_gene: NA

CDR3nt: TGTGCCAGCAGCACCCGACCGGGACAGGGAGGCCATGGCTACACCTTC
CDR3aa: CASSTRPGQGGHGYTF
v_gene: TRBV3-1/TRBV3-2
abundance: NA
j_gene: TRBJ1-2
d_gene: TRBD1

CDR3nt: TGTGCCAGTAGGGGAAGCGACAGGGTTTGGAATGAGCAGTTCTTC
CDR3aa: CASRGSDRVWNEQFF
v_gene: TRBV19
abundance: NA
j_gene: TRBJ2-1
d_gene: TRBD1

CDR3nt: TGTGCCGTCGGTTGGGGGCGTGGAAATCAGCCCCAGCATTTT
CDR3aa: CAVGWGRGNQPQHF
v_gene: TRBV6-5
abundance: NA
j_gene: TRBJ1-5
d_gene: NA

CDR3nt: TGTGCCAGCAGCCCGGGGGGATATGGCTACACCTTC
CDR3aa: CASSPGGYGYTF
v_gene: TRBV3-1/TRBV3-2
abundance: once
j_gene: TRBJ1-2
d_gene: NA

CDR3nt: TGTGCCAGCAGCCAAGAATACAGGGGGCGAGCTTTCTTT
CDR3aa: CASSQEYRGRAFF
v_gene: TRBV3-1/TRBV3-2
abundance: NA
j_gene: TRBJ1-1
d_gene: TRBD1

CDR3nt: TGCGCCAGCAGTGTGCGGGCAGGGGGTGAAAAACTGTTTTTT
CDR3aa: CASSVRAGGEKLFF
v_gene: TRBV10-2
abundance: NA
j_gene: TRBJ1-4
d_gene: TRBD1

CDR3nt: TGTGCCAGTAGCCCTGGACAGGGGGCCGCTCAGCCCCAGCATTTT
CDR3aa: CASSPGQGAAQPQHF
v_gene: TRBV19
abundance: NA
j_gene: TRBJ1-5
d_gene: TRBD1

CDR3nt: TGTGCCAGCAGAGACGGGTTCTCCTATAATTCACCCCTCCACTTT
CDR3aa: CASRDGFSYNSPLHF
v_gene: TRBV5-6
abundance: NA
j_gene: TRBJ1-6
d_gene: NA

CDR3nt: TGTGCCAGCAGCTCGGGGACATTAAATTCACCCCTCCACTTT
CDR3aa: CASSSGTLNSPLHF
v_gene: TRBV7-8
abundance: NA
j_gene: TRBJ1-6
d_gene: NA

CDR3nt: TGCAGCGTTCGACAGGGCGGTACCGGGGAGCTGTTTTTT
CDR3aa: CSVRQGGTGELFF
v_gene: TRBV29-1
abundance: NA
j_gene: TRBJ2-2
d_gene: TRBD1

CDR3nt: TGTGCCAGCGGGAGGGAGGGGCGAGAGACCCAGTACTTC
CDR3aa: CASGREGRETQYF
v_gene: TRBV2
abundance: NA
j_gene: TRBJ2-5
d_gene: TRBD2

CDR3nt: TGTGCCAGCGCCCTCCGGGGCTCCTATAATTCACCCCTCCACTTT
CDR3aa: CASALRGSYNSPLHF
v_gene: TRBV11-2
abundance: NA
j_gene: TRBJ1-6
d_gene: NA

CDR3nt: TGTGCCAGCAGCTTAGATCTGGGACTAGGGTTCTTC
CDR3aa: CASSLDLGLGFF
v_gene: TRBV11-2
abundance: NA
j_gene: TRBJ2-1
d_gene: TRBD2

CDR3nt: TGTGCCAGCAGCCGAGGACAGGGAGGCTACACCTTC
CDR3aa: CASSRGQGGYTF
v_gene: TRBV7-9
abundance: NA
j_gene: TRBJ1-2
d_gene: TRBD1

CDR3nt: TGCGCCAGCAGCTTTGGGGGGGTTAACACTGAAGCTTTCTTT
CDR3aa: CASSFGGVNTEAFF
v_gene: TRBV5-1
abundance: NA
j_gene: TRBJ1-1
d_gene: NA